This T cell receptor beta chain stems from a study of tumor and adjacent non-tumor tissue in lung cancer. Across the study: Aged roughly 31 to 85 years, patients included 10 men and a few women with stage I to III disease. About 4.17 million productive TCRbeta reads were obtained per sample on average.

A modified ARM-PCR protocol with three rounds of nested PCR amplified TCRbeta. A single record per CDR3 protein comes from TCRdb applying MiXCR to the multiplex PCR reads. The profile shows 70,000 to 95,000 distinct CDR3 sequences, around 80% of them singletons. This sample's RNA came from whole unsorted tissue. This non-tumor lung sample came from over 3 cm beyond the tumor edge. Study-level points and caveats: In normal lung, the top 100 clones were significantly more dominant than in tumor. Compared with tumor, normal lung showed significantly lower TCR diversity.

In its sample, this clonotype was seen many times. Its matching antigen is unknown. V was cut by 5 bases and J by 1 base, with 8 bases left in between. The CDR3 has 13 amino acids. The sequence was obtained from a man aged 65 to 79 with non-small cell lung cancer. The chain couples TRBV12-3 or TRBV12-4 to TRBJ1-1; D unclear. The specimen was distant non-tumor lung tissue. The CDR3 spells CASSPTRNTEAFF. Written as DNA, the CDR3 is TGTGCCAGCAGTCCAACTCGGAACACTGAAGCTTTCTTT.